These 18 T cell receptor beta chains originate from one sample sequenced in a study of shared clonotypes between healthy human individuals. The assay was immunoSEQ multiplex PCR, and TCRdb's table has in-frame clones only and misses some. In the table there are around 2.3 million clones, approximately 96% of which are singletons. The sequencing sample was made of naive CD4+ T cells sorted from blood. Subset denoted: CD45RA+ positively selected. Receptor source: a man aged 18 to 29 in good health.

In nucleotides, the CDR3 is TGTGCCAGCGTTTCTTCTGGACAGGGTATCGAGACCCAGTACTTC. Translating it yields CASVSSGQGIETQYF. The chain couples TRBV6-6 to TRBJ2-5, with 8 bases that match TRBD1. The CDR3 sequence is 15 residues long. The V segment lost 8 bases and the J segment 5 bases; nucleotides outside the gene matches: 13. CDR1 MNHNY and CDR2 SVGAGI come from the germline V gene (reference sequence).

The chain employs TRBV5-4 and TRBJ2-5, with 10 nucleotides matching TRBD1. V was pared by 4 bases and J by 5 bases, with 5 bases of the junction left unmatched. Germline V gene lookup returns CDR1 SGHNT and CDR2 YYREEE (reference sequence). The CDR3 runs to 14 residues. The CDR3 loop reads CASSNRQGAETQYF. DNA of the CDR3: TGTGCCAGCAGCAACAGACAGGGGGCCGAGACCCAGTACTTC.

This clone occurred once. V usage is TRBV5-1 and J usage is TRBJ2-7; D is undetermined. Per germline, CDR1 SGHRS and CDR2 YFSETQ. The CDR3 sequence is 14 residues long. V was trimmed by 1 base and J by 2 bases, leaving 10 bases between them. The CDR3 region has the DNA TGCGCCAGCAGCTTGCTTCGCGGTACCTACGAGCAGTACTTC. This encodes CASSLLRGTYEQYF.

This chain connects TRBV5-6 to TRBJ2-7; 7 bases are shared with TRBD2. The junction had 6 bases not matched to a gene; V was cut back by 0 bases and J by 0 bases. CDR1 is SGHDT, CDR2 YYEEEE, per germline. The CDR3 consists of 16 residues. The CDR3 DNA reads TGTGCCAGCAGCTTGGGTTCCGGCGGGAGCTCCTACGAGCAGTACTTC. As protein: CASSLGSGGSSYEQYF. Supplemented by reference TRBV5-6 and TRBJ2-7, the full variable domain reads DAGVTQSPTHLIKTRGQQVTLRCSPKSGHDTVSWYQQALGQGPQFIFQYYEEEERQRGNFPDRFSGHQFPNYSSELNVNALLLGDSALYLCASSLGSGGSSYEQYFGPGTRLTVT.

On this clone itself: Other nucleotide sequences in the sample specify the same CDR3. The rearrangement uses TRBV18 and TRBJ1-1; no firm D call. The CDR3 covers 14 residues. Germline V gene sequence: CDR1 KGHSH, CDR2 LQKENI. V gave up 6 bases and J gave up 4 bases, with 15 bases separating them. The CDR3 coding sequence is TGTGCCAGCTCCCCCGAGGTTGGCGGCACTGAAGCTTTCTTT. Translation: CASSPEVGGTEAFF.

The chain recombines TRBV11-2 with TRBJ2-1, with D perhaps given as TRBD1 or TRBD2 (5 bases each). Germline values: CDR1 SGHAT, CDR2 FQNNGV. The ends were cut back, 4 bases at V and 15 bases at J, with 16 bases in the middle. This CDR3 has 12 amino acids. Written as DNA, the CDR3 is TGTGCCAGCAGCTATAATACCGGGACCGCGTTCTTC. Translated: CASSYNTGTAFF.

The chain is built from TRBV5-1 and TRBJ2-7, with a tentative D call TRBD1 (7 bases). V lost 4 bases to trimming and J lost 2 bases, with 19 bases between them. The CDR3 length is 16 residues. Germline V gives CDR1 SGHRS, CDR2 YFSETQ. The CDR3 region has the DNA TGCGCCAGCAGCCCACAGGGGCGGGGTTCTGCCTACGAGCAGTACTTC. Its translation: CASSPQGRGSAYEQYF.

The chain couples TRBV6-6 to TRBJ1-1; D remains ambiguous. The CDR3 loop spans 12 amino acids. Between the trimmed V and J ends, which lost 7 bases and 6 bases, there was a span of 12 bases. In germline, CDR1 is MNHNY, CDR2 SVGAGI (reference sequence). DNA for the CDR3: TGTGCCAGCACTTCCCGATGGGCTGAAGCTTTCTTT. Protein product: CASTSRWAEAFF.

J is TRBJ1-1 and V is TRBV14; the D is unclear. The length of the CDR3 is 13 residues. CDR1 and CDR2 from the germline V gene are SGHDN and FVKESK. V shed 1 base and J shed 6 bases, with 9 bases lying between them. The CDR3 spells CASSQGPSSEAFF. The CDR3 DNA is TGTGCCAGCAGCCAAGGCCCCTCCTCTGAAGCTTTCTTT.

The V and J genes are TRBV5-6 and TRBJ2-4; 7 bases are a match to TRBD1. Germline assignment: CDR1 SGHDT and CDR2 YYEEEE. J lost 9 bases, V lost 4 bases, and 10 bases had no gene match. The CDR3 contains 14 residues. The CDR3 reads CASSPDRARGIQYF. The CDR3, as DNA: TGTGCCAGCAGCCCAGACAGGGCTCGGGGCATTCAGTACTTC.

V is TRBV7-9 and J is TRBJ2-7; no firm D call. Germline loops: CDR1 SEHNR, CDR2 FQNEAQ (reference sequence). The CDR3 length is 14 residues. V was trimmed by 5 bases and J by 0 bases, leaving 11 bases between them. The CDR3 loop is CASSLSSHSYEQYF. The DNA of the CDR3 is TGTGCCAGCAGCCTAAGTTCACACTCCTACGAGCAGTACTTC.

The genes are TRBV5-1 and TRBJ1-3; D unclear. The germline CDR1 and CDR2 sequences are SGHRS and YFSETQ. Trimming cost V 2 bases and J 3 bases, with 6 bases left between them. The CDR3 extends over 13 amino acids. The CDR3 DNA is TGCGCCAGCAGCTTATCGGGTGGAAACACCATATATTTT. Translated, it gives CASSLSGGNTIYF. Combining the CDR3 with reference TRBV5-1 and TRBJ1-3 gives the whole variable domain KAGVTQTPRYLIKTRGQQVTLSCSPISGHRSVSWYQQTPGQGLQFLFEYFSETQRNKGNFPGRFSGRQFSNSRSEMNVSTLELGDSALYLCASSLSGGNTIYFGEGSWLTVV.

The CDR3 loop reads CASSLKTGTGNTEAFF. In DNA, the CDR3 is TGTGCCAGCAGCTTAAAGACCGGGACGGGGAACACTGAAGCTTTCTTT. V gene TRBV5-4 combines with J gene TRBJ1-1; D may be TRBD1 (5 bases). V dropped 2 bases and J dropped 1 base, with 15 bases sitting between them. Looked up from germline, CDR1 is SGHNT and CDR2 is YYREEE (reference sequence). There are 16 residues in the CDR3.

This chain joins TRBV5-1 and TRBJ1-4, with 11 bases aligning to TRBD1. The CDR3 loop spans 16 amino acids. J lost 11 bases, V lost 1 base, and 10 bases had no gene match. In germline, CDR1 is SGHRS, CDR2 YFSETQ. In DNA, the CDR3 is TGCGCCAGCAGCTTGAACTGGGGACAGGGGGAGCAGAAACTGTTTTTT. As protein: CASSLNWGQGEQKLFF. Complete variable domain (other parts from reference TRBV5-1 and TRBJ1-4): KAGVTQTPRYLIKTRGQQVTLSCSPISGHRSVSWYQQTPGQGLQFLFEYFSETQRNKGNFPGRFSGRQFSNSRSEMNVSTLELGDSALYLCASSLNWGQGEQKLFFGSGTQLSVL.

This clone was recorded once. The rearrangement uses TRBV5-8 and TRBJ1-4, with TRBD1 identical over 8 bases. The CDR3 contains 14 residues. Looked up from germline, CDR1 is SGHTS and CDR2 is YDEGEE. The V and J ends lost 4 bases and 6 bases, in that order; junction bases with no gene match: 5. This CDR3 reads CASSQDRVDEKLFF. CDR3 nucleotide sequence: TGTGCCAGCAGCCAGGACAGGGTGGATGAAAAACTGTTTTTT.

This clone occurred once. Here the CDR3 DNA reads TGTGCCAGTAGTATTGTTGGCGACCTGGGAGAGCAGTACTTC. Its protein is CASSIVGDLGEQYF. The gene calls are TRBV19 and TRBJ2-7, with D uncertain. Germline lookup yields CDR1 LNHDA and CDR2 SQIVND (reference sequence). The CDR3 has 14 amino acids. The V and J ends lost 3 bases and 7 bases respectively, with 16 bases between them.

The chain has TRBV9 and TRBJ1-4, with D tentatively TRBD1 (6 bases). Trimming removed 4 bases at V and 0 bases at J, with 10 bases between. The CDR3 totals 15 residues. Germline V gene lookup returns CDR1 SGDLS and CDR2 YYNGEE. CDR3 in amino acids: CASSTRQATNEKLFF. The CDR3 nucleotides are TGTGCCAGCAGCACCCGACAGGCAACTAATGAAAAACTGTTTTTT.

V is TRBV30 and J is TRBJ2-7; unclear D gene. This CDR3 has 15 amino acids. Trimming removed 1 base from V and 5 bases from J, with 18 bases in between. Looked up from germline, CDR1 is GTSNPN and CDR2 is SVGIG (reference sequence). The CDR3 DNA follows: TGTGCCTGGAGTGCCGGTTTGGGGTCGGCGGACGAGCAGTACTTC. Amino acids: CAWSAGLGSADEQYF.